Listed here are 21 T cell receptor beta chains from one sample, sequenced in a study of response to subunit inactivated influenza vaccine. TCRdb reanalysed the RT-PCR reads using MiXCR and keeps one entry per CDR3 protein. This repertoire shows approximately 310,000 distinct CDR3 sequences, 20% to 25% found once; its top ten account for around 9.6%. Sequencing used PBMCs from blood, obtained about 19 months after vaccination. These receptor sequences come from a man between 50 and 69 years old who received an inactivated influenza vaccine.

V and J are TRBV12-3 or TRBV12-4 and TRBJ2-1; D may be TRBD1 (6 bases). The CDR3 contains 15 residues. V lost 6 bases and J lost 2, with 14 bases in between. In nucleotides, the CDR3 is TGTGCCAGCAGGTCCGTGGGGGCCACCTACAATGAGCAGTTCTTC. The encoded protein is CASRSVGATYNEQFF.

This clonotype has a handful of counts. V is TRBV20-1 and J is TRBJ1-5; the D is unclear. V shed 6 bases and J shed 0 bases, with 9 bases lying between them. From germline, CDR1 is DFQATT and CDR2 SNEGSKA (reference sequence). This CDR3 region has 13 residues. CDR3 coding DNA: TGCAGTGCCAGGTGGGGTAGCAATCAGCCCCAGCATTTT. Translated, it gives CSARWGSNQPQHF.

This clonotype was seen a handful of times. The chain couples TRBV27 to TRBJ1-1; D is perhaps TRBD1 (6 bases). Germline CDR1 reads MNHEY; CDR2 reads SMNVEV (reference sequence). CDR3 length: 17 residues. V was trimmed by 6 bases and J by 5 bases, leaving 25 bases between them. In DNA, the CDR3 is TGTGCCAGCAGATCGAGGCCTAGGGGGTCTGTGGGAACTGAAGCTTTCTTT. Its translation: CASRSRPRGSVGTEAFF.

The V call is TRBV12-3 or TRBV12-4, the J call TRBJ2-2, with TRBD2 matching over 11 bases. V lost 5 bases and J lost 6; bases outside the gene matches: 5. CDR3 size: 15 residues. The CDR3 DNA follows: TGTGCCAGCAGTAACTTACTAGCGGGGGCCGGGGAGCTGTTTTTT. Translating gives CASSNLLAGAGELFF.

This clonotype was found a few times. The chain links TRBV18 to TRBJ2-1; 8 positions agree with TRBD1. The germline gives CDR1 KGHSH, CDR2 LQKENI. This CDR3 comprises 16 residues. Losses at the gene ends were 3 bases for V and 0 bases for J; bases not matched to a gene: 4. The CDR3 region has the DNA TGTGCCAGCTCACCCCGGACAGGGATCTCCTACAATGAGCAGTTCTTC. Translation gives CASSPRTGISYNEQFF. Together with reference TRBV18 and TRBJ2-1, the CDR3 gives the full variable domain: NAGVMQNPRHLVRRRGQEARLRCSPMKGHSHVYWYRQLPEEGLKFMVYLQKENIIDESGMPKERFSAEFPKEGPSILRIQQVVRGDSAAYFCASSPRTGISYNEQFFGPGTRLTVL.

This clonotype has a count of ten or more. The chain is built from TRBV3-1 and TRBJ1-2; D is possibly TRBD1 (5 bases). This CDR3 has 14 residues. The V gene lost 3 bases and the J gene lost 5 bases, with 13 bases spanning the gap. Germline CDR1 is LGHDT and CDR2 is YNNKEL (reference sequence). CDR3 nucleotides: TGTGCCAGCAGCCAGGACTACGGGGGTTATGGCTACACCTTC. This codes for CASSQDYGGYGYTF. The entire variable domain, with the rest obtained from reference TRBV3-1 and TRBJ1-2, is as follows: DTAVSQTPKYLVTQMGNDKSIKCEQNLGHDTMYWYKQDSKKFLKIMFSYNNKELIINETVPNRFSPKSPDKAHLNLHINSLELGDSAVYFCASSQDYGGYGYTFGSGTRLTVV.

This clonotype was counted only a few times. The rearrangement uses TRBV6-1 and TRBJ1-4, with 9 bases identical to TRBD1. This CDR3 has 15 amino acids. The germline V gene encodes CDR1 MNHNS and CDR2 SASEGT. Germline trimming cut 3 bases from V and 8 bases from J; bases unmatched to any gene: 7. The CDR3 bases are TGTGCCAGCAGTGATACGGGACAGGGTCGAGAAAAACTGTTTTTT. Encoded protein: CASSDTGQGREKLFF.

In this sample, this clonotype turned up a few times. The J gene is TRBJ1-5, the V gene TRBV28; 7 bases line up with TRBD1. Germline V CDR1 and CDR2: MDHEN, SYDVKM. Trimming removed 7 bases from V and 3 bases from J; junction bases left unmatched: 9. This CDR3 region has 15 residues. CDR3 bases: TGTGCCAGCATGACTAACAGGGGTTTCAATCAGCCCCAGCATTTT. Protein sequence: CASMTNRGFNQPQHF. Full variable domain (rest looked up from reference TRBV28 and TRBJ1-5): DVKVTQSSRYLVKRTGEKVFLECVQDMDHENMFWYRQDPGLGLRLIYFSYDVKMKEKGDIPEGYSVSREKKERFSLILESASTNQTSMYLCASMTNRGFNQPQHFGDGTRLSIL.

The CDR3 sequence is CASSSYRMSSYEQYF. For the CDR3, the DNA is TGTGCCAGCAGTTCGTACAGGATGAGCTCCTACGAGCAGTACTTC. The chain has TRBV6-5 and TRBJ2-7; a weak D match, TRBD1 (5 bases). The CDR3 covers 15 residues. Germline-derived CDR1 and CDR2 are MNHEY and SVGAGI. V was cut by 4 bases and J by 0 bases, with 13 bases left in between.

The V gene is TRBV5-5, the J gene TRBJ1-5, with 9 bases fitting TRBD1. Looked up from germline, CDR1 is SGHKS and CDR2 is YYEKEE (reference sequence). There are 18 residues in the CDR3. Trimming took 3 bases from V and 3 from J; bases not matched to a gene: 13. The CDR3 DNA reads TGTGCCAGCAGCTCTCACTCCCGGGGGACAGGGACCAATCAGCCCCAGCATTTT. This sequence encodes CASSSHSRGTGTNQPQHF.

This chain connects TRBV28 to TRBJ2-7, with D perhaps given as TRBD1 or TRBD2 (5 bases each). V was shortened by 3 bases and J by 3 bases, with 15 bases between the two germline ends. This CDR3 has 15 amino acids. CDR1 is MDHEN and CDR2 is SYDVKM in the germline V gene. The CDR3 is CASSFEGRVNYEQYF. The DNA for the CDR3 is TGTGCCAGCAGTTTCGAGGGCAGGGTCAACTACGAGCAGTACTTC. Full variable domain (remainder filled in from reference TRBV28 and TRBJ2-7): DVKVTQSSRYLVKRTGEKVFLECVQDMDHENMFWYRQDPGLGLRLIYFSYDVKMKEKGDIPEGYSVSREKKERFSLILESASTNQTSMYLCASSFEGRVNYEQYFGPGTRLTVT.

The V call is TRBV29-1, the J call TRBJ2-1, with TRBD2 as a possible D gene (7 bases). V lost 5 bases, J lost 9 bases, and 14 bases lay in between. The germline gives CDR1 SQVTM, CDR2 ANQGSEA. The CDR3 covers 12 residues. CDR3 DNA sequence: TGCAGCGTTCCAAGGGGGGGCGTTGAGCAGTTCTTC. Its translation: CSVPRGGVEQFF.

This sequence joins TRBV29-1 and TRBJ2-6; 7 nucleotides align to TRBD1. The CDR3 has 13 residues. CDR1 and CDR2 (germline): SQVTM, ANQGSEA. J lost 10 bases, V lost 4 bases, and 7 bases had no gene match. Here the CDR3 reads CSVATGSSNVLTF. The CDR3 DNA follows: TGCAGCGTTGCGACAGGGTCTTCGAACGTCCTGACTTTC.

In its sample, this clonotype was seen a few times. V and J are TRBV2 and TRBJ1-4; D remains unclear. Germline CDR1 and CDR2: SNHLY and FYNNEI. Trimming took off 2 bases at V and 7 bases at J, with 17 bases between the two ends. The CDR3 loop spans 16 amino acids. The CDR3 protein is CASSEMGWKEAEKLFF. Written as DNA, the CDR3 is TGTGCCAGCAGTGAAATGGGCTGGAAGGAAGCTGAAAAACTGTTTTTT. Full variable domain (rest looked up from reference TRBV2 and TRBJ1-4): EPEVTQTPSHQVTQMGQEVILRCVPISNHLYFYWYRQILGQKVEFLVSFYNNEISEKSEIFDDQFSVERPDGSNFTLKIRSTKLEDSAMYFCASSEMGWKEAEKLFFGSGTQLSVL.

In its sample, this clonotype was seen many times. The chain employs TRBV7-2 and TRBJ1-5; D is ambiguous. Germline CDR1 SGHTA, CDR2 FQGNSA. The CDR3 covers 12 residues. The ends were cut back, 4 bases at V and 4 bases at J, with 5 bases in the middle. In DNA, the CDR3 is TGTGCCAGCAGCTCGACTAATCAGCCCCAGCATTTT. Translating it yields CASSSTNQPQHF.

This clonotype was found a few times. The rearrangement links TRBV2 to TRBJ2-2; D uncertain. The CDR3 totals 13 residues. V lost 7 bases and J lost 4, with 10 bases in between. Germline V lookup: CDR1 SNHLY, CDR2 FYNNEI. This CDR3 is CASKGPGTGELFF. The CDR3 region has the DNA TGTGCCAGCAAAGGTCCCGGCACCGGGGAGCTGTTTTTT.

In this sample, this clonotype turned up a few times. The rearrangement links TRBV25-1 to TRBJ2-4, with 10 positions matching TRBD1. The V gene's germline CDR1 is MGHDK and CDR2 SYGVNS. The CDR3 consists of 16 residues. V trimming: 8 bases; J trimming: 9 bases; junction bases outside the gene matches: 16. CDR3 nucleotide sequence: TGTGCCAGCGCCCAACCTAGGACAGGGGGTCGAGTCATTCAGTACTTC. Translated: CASAQPRTGGRVIQYF.

This clonotype was picked up many times. This rearrangement joins TRBV5-1 to TRBJ2-2, with D unresolved. The germline gives CDR1 SGHRS, CDR2 YFSETQ. This CDR3 comprises 16 residues. Trimming removed 4 bases from V and 0 bases from J, with 13 bases in between. CDR3 residues: CASSQRTAPNTGELFF. DNA of the CDR3: TGCGCCAGCAGCCAGAGGACGGCCCCGAACACCGGGGAGCTGTTTTTT.

This clonotype was picked up a small number of times. The chain joins TRBV28 to TRBJ1-5; 8 bases are a match to TRBD1. The CDR3 has 14 residues. V shed 3 bases and J 9 bases; nucleotides not matched to a gene: 7. Germline V gene lookup returns CDR1 MDHEN and CDR2 SYDVKM. CDR3 protein: CASSLEAGGRPQHF. CDR3 DNA sequence: TGTGCCAGCAGTTTGGAGGCAGGGGGCCGGCCCCAGCATTTT.

The V gene is TRBV3-1, the J gene TRBJ1-2; D perhaps matches TRBD1 (5 bases). The CDR3 runs to 14 residues. The V end was cut by 4 bases, the J end by 8 bases, with 17 bases between. Germline V lookup: CDR1 LGHDT, CDR2 YNNKEL (reference sequence). The CDR3 protein is CASSLATGRGGYTF. The CDR3 nucleotides are TGTGCCAGCAGCCTAGCGACCGGCCGGGGCGGCTACACCTTC.

At least ten counts were recorded for this clonotype. An end of the junction does not agree with germline; a read error may underlie this. The chain recombines TRBV4-1 with TRBJ2-7, with 9 bases fitting TRBD2. This CDR3 has 15 residues. Germline CDR1 MGHRA, CDR2 YSYEKL. The CDR3 is CASSQTSGSSYEQYF. The CDR3 DNA is TGTGCCAGCAGCCAGACTAGCGGAAGCTCCTACGAGCAGTACTTC.